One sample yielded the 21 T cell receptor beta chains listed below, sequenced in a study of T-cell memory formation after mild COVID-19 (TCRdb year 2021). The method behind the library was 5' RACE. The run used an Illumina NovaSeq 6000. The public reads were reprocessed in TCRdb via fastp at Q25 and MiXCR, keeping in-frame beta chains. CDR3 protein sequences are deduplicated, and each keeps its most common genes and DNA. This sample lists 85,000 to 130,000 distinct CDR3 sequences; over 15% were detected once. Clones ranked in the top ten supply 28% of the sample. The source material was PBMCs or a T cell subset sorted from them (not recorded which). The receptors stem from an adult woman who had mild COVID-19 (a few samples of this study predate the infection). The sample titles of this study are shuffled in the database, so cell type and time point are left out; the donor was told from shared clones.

In nucleotides, the CDR3 is TGTGCCAGCAGCCCTGCAGGGCACACTGAAGCTTTCTTT. This gives the protein CASSPAGHTEAFF. The chain joins TRBV7-9 to TRBJ1-1; TRBD1 might be the D (5 bases). V was clipped by 5 bases and J by 3 bases, with 10 bases between them. Per the germline V gene, CDR1 is SEHNR and CDR2 is FQNEAQ (reference sequence). This CDR3 spans 13 amino acids.

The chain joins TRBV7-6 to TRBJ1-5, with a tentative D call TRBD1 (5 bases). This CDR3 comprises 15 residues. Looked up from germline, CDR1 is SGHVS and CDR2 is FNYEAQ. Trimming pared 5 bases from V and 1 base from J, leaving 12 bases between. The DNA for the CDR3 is TGTGCCAGCAGCCCCCTGTGGGGGAGCAATCAGCCCCAGCATTTT. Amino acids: CASSPLWGSNQPQHF. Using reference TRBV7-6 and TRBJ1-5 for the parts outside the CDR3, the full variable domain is GAGVSQSPRYKVTKRGQDVALRCDPISGHVSLYWYRQALGQGPEFLTYFNYEAQQDKSGLPNDRFSAERPEGSISTLTIQRTEQRDSAMYRCASSPLWGSNQPQHFGDGTRLSIL.

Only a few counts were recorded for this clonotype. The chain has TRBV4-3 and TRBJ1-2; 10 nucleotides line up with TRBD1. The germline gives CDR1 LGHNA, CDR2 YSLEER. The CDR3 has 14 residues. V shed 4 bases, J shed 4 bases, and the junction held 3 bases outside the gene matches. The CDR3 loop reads CASSPGQGTYGYTF. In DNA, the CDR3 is TGCGCCAGCAGCCCGGGACAGGGGACCTATGGCTACACCTTC.

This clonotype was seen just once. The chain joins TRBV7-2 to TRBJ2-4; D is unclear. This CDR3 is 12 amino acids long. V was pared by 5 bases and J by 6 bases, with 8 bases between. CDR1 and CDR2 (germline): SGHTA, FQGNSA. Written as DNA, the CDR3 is TGTGCCAGCAGCCAGAGCCCAAACATTCAGTACTTC. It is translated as CASSQSPNIQYF.

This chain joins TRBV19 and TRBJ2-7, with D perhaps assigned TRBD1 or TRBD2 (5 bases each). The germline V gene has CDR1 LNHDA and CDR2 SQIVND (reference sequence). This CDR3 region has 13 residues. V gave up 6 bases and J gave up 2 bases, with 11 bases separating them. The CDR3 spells CASRVEGTYEQYF. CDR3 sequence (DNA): TGTGCCAGTAGGGTAGAGGGGACCTACGAGCAGTACTTC.

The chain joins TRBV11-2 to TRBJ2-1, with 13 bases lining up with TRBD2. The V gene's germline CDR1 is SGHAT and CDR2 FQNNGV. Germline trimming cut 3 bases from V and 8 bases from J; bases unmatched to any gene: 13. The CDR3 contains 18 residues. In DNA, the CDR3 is TGTGCCAGCAGCTTCGGACTAGCGGGGGCTTGGATCTGGGATGAGCAGTTCTTC. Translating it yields CASSFGLAGAWIWDEQFF.

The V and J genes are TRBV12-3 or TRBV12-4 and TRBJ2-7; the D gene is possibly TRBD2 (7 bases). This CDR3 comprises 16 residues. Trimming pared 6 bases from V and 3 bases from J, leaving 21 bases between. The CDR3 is CASSNPRGAERYEQYF. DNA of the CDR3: TGTGCCAGCAGCAATCCTCGGGGGGCTGAGCGCTACGAGCAGTACTTC.

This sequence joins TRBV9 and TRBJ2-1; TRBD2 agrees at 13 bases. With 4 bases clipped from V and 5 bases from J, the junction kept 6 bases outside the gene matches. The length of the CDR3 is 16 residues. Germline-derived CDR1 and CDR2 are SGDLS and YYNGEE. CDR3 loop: CASSPHGTSGNNEQFF. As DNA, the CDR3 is TGTGCCAGCAGCCCTCATGGGACTAGCGGGAACAATGAGCAGTTCTTC.

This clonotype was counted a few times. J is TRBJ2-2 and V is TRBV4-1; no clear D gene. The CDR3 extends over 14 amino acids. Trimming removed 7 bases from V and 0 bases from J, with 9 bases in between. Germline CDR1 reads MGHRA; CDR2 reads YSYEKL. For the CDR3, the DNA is TGCGCCAGCAACTTGGGCGCGAACACCGGGGAGCTGTTTTTT. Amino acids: CASNLGANTGELFF.

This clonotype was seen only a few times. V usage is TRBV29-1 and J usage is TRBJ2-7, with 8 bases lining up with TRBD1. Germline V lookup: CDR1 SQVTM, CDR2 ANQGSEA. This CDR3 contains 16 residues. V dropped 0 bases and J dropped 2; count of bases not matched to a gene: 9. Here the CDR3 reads CSVEDPGQGPPYEQYF. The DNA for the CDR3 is TGCAGCGTTGAAGATCCAGGACAGGGTCCCCCCTACGAGCAGTACTTC.

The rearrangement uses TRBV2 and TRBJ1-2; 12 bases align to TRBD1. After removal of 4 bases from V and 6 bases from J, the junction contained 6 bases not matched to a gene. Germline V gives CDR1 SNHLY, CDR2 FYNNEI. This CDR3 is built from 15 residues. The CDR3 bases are TGTGCCAGCAGTGCCGGGACAGGGGGCTTGGATGGCTACACCTTC. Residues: CASSAGTGGLDGYTF.

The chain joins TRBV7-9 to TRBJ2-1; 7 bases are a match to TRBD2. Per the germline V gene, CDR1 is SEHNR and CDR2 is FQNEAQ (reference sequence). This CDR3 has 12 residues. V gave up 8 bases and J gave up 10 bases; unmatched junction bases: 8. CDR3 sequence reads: CASCSGLPEQFF. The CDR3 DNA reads TGTGCCAGCTGCTCGGGACTACCCGAGCAGTTCTTC.

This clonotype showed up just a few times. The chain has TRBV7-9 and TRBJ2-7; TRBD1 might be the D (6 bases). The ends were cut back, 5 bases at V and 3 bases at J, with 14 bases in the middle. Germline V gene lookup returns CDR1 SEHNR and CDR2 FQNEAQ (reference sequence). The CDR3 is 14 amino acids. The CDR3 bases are TGTGCCAGCAGCATCCGGGACACCTTCTACGAGCAGTACTTC. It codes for CASSIRDTFYEQYF.

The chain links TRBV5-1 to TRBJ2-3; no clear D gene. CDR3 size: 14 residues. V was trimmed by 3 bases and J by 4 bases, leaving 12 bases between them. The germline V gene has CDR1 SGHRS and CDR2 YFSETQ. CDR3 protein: CASSSGNSPDTQYF. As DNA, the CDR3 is TGCGCCAGCAGCTCTGGGAACTCCCCAGATACGCAGTATTTT.

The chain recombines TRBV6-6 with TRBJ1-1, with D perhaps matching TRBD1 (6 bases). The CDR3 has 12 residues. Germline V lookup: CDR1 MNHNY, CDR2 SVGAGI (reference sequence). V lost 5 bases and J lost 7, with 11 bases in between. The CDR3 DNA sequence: TGTGCCAGCAGTGTCCCAGGGGTTGAAGCTTTCTTT. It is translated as CASSVPGVEAFF.

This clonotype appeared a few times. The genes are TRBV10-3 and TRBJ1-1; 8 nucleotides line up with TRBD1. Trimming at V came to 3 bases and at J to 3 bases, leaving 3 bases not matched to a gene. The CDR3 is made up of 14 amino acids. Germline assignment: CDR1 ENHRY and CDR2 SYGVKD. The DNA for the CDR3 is TGTGCCATCAGTGACTCGGACAGGGACACTGAAGCTTTCTTT. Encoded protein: CAISDSDRDTEAFF.

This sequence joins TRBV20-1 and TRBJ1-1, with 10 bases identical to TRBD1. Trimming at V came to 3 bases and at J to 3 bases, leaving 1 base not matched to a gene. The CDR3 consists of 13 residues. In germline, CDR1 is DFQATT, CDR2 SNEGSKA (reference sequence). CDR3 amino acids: CSARGQGHTEAFF. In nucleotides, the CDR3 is TGCAGTGCTAGGGGACAGGGGCACACTGAAGCTTTCTTT.

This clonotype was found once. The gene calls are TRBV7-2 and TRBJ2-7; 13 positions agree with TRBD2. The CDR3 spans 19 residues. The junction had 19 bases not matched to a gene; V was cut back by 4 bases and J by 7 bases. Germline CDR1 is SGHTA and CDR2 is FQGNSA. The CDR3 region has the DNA TGTGCCAGCAGCTCCCCAGCTGGGACTAGCGGGGCCCTGGCGTGGGAGCAGTACTTC. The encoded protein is CASSSPAGTSGALAWEQYF.

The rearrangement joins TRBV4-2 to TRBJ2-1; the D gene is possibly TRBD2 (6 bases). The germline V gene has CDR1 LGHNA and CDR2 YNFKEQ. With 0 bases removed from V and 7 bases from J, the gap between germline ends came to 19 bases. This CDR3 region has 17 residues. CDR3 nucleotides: TGTGCCAGCAGCCAAGAGGGGGAGGTTGCGGGCGTAAATGAGCAGTTCTTC. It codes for CASSQEGEVAGVNEQFF.

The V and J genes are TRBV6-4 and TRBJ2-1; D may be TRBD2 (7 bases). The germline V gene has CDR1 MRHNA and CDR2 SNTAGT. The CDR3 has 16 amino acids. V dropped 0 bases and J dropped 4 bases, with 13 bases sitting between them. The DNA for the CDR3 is TGTGCCAGCAGTGACTCGGCCAAGGGGGGGTACAATGAGCAGTTCTTC. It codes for CASSDSAKGGYNEQFF.

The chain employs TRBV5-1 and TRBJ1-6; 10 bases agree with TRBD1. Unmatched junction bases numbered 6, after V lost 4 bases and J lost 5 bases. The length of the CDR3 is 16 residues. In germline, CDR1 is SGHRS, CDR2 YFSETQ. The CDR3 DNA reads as TGCGCCAGCAGCGTGACAGGGGGCGGTGATAATTCACCCCTCCACTTT. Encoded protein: CASSVTGGGDNSPLHF.